This T cell receptor (beta chain) was documented in a study of graft-versus-host responses after intestinal transplantation. Overall study findings and caveats: After transplant, early declines in HvG clones were associated with peak levels of circulating GvH clones. Some patients had graft-donor T cell macrochimerism. In their allografts, the ratios of graft-versus-host to host-versus-graft T cell clones were high.

The data were produced by immunoSEQ multiplex PCR, yet TCRdb's version contains in-frame clones alone and is incomplete. Here the sample spans more than 85,000 clones, around 93% being singletons. Concerning this clone itself: Antigen specificity is unknown.

The V gene's germline CDR1 is SNHLY and CDR2 FYNNEI. V lost 3 bases and J 3 bases, leaving 0 bases between the germline ends. The CDR3 runs 11 residues. The rearrangement links TRBV2 to TRBJ1-5; D is ambiguous. The sequence derives from a human donor who received an intestinal transplant. Source: unstimulated CD8+ T cells sorted from spleen or lymph node cells, taken before intestinal transplant. This chain's CDR3 is CASSDNQPQHF. The DNA of the CDR3 is TGTGCCAGCAGTGACAATCAGCCCCAGCATTTT.